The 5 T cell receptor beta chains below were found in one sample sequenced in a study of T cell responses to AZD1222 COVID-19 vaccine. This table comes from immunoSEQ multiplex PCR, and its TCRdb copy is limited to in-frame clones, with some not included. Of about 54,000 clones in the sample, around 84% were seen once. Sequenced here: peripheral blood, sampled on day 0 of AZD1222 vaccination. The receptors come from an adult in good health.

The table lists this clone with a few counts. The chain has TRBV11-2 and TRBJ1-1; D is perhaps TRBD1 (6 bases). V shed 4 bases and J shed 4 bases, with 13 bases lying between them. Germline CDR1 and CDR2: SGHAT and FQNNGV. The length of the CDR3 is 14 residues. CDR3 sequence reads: CASSSSRGSTEAFF. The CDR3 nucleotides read TGTGCCAGCAGCTCTAGTAGGGGGAGCACTGAAGCTTTCTTT.

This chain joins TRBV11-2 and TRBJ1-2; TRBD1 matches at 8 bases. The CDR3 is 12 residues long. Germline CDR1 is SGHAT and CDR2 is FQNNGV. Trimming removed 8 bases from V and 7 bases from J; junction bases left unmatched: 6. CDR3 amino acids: CASGQGAVGYTF. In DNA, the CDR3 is TGTGCCAGCGGTCAGGGGGCTGTTGGCTACACCTTC.

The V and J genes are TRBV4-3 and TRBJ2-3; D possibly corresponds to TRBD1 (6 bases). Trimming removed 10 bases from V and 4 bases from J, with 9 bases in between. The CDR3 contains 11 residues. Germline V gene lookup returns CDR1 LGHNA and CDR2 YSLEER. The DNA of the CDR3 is TGCGCCACCAGGGGCGCAGATACGCAGTATTTT. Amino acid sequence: CATRGADTQYF.

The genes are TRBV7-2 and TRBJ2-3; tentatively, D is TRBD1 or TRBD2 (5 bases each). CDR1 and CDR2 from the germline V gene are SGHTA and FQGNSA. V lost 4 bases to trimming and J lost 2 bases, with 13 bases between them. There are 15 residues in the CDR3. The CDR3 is CASSSSGRPTDTQYF. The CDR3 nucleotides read TGTGCCAGCAGCTCATCGGGACGGCCCACAGATACGCAGTATTTT.

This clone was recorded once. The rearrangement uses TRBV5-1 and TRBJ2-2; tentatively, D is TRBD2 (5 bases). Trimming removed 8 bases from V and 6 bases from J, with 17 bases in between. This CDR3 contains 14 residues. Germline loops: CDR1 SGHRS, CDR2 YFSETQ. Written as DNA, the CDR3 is TGCGCCAGTTCGACAAGAACGGGATCCGGGGAGCTGTTTTTT. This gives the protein CASSTRTGSGELFF.